The 13 T cell receptor beta chains in this list originate from one sample, sequenced in a study of chemoradiotherapy in HPV16-positive cancers. Produced via immunoSEQ multiplex PCR; TCRdb's table is partial and in-frame only. The table records around 30,000 clones, around 92% of them present only once. The source material was blood, sampled from a patient who underwent chemoradiotherapy. These receptors were collected from a human donor with HPV-associated anogenital cancer.

V and J are TRBV15 and TRBJ1-1, with D maybe TRBD1 (6 bases). CDR1 and CDR2 from the germline V gene are LNHNV and YYDKDF (reference sequence). The CDR3 length is 13 residues. V lost 0 bases to trimming and J lost 7 bases, with 9 bases between them. The CDR3 region has the DNA TGTGCCACCAGCAGAGATGGACAGTTTGAAGCTTTCTTT. Amino acid sequence: CATSRDGQFEAFF.

This chain uses TRBV2 with TRBJ2-5; unclear D gene. Germline-derived CDR1 and CDR2 are SNHLY and FYNNEI. This CDR3 has 12 amino acids. The germline V and J ends were trimmed by 7 bases and 0 bases, with 6 bases remaining between them. This chain's CDR3 is CASKNNQETQYF. The CDR3 DNA is TGTGCCAGCAAGAATAACCAAGAGACCCAGTACTTC.

Only one count was recorded for this clone. The V call is TRBV29-1, the J call TRBJ2-3; 14 bases agree with TRBD2. After removal of 7 bases from V and 0 bases from J, the junction contained 3 bases not matched to a gene. Germline CDR1 and CDR2: SQVTM and ANQGSEA. This CDR3 has 15 residues. The CDR3 DNA follows: TGCAGCGGGACTAGCGGGGGGCACAGCACAGATACGCAGTATTTT. Its protein product is CSGTSGGHSTDTQYF.

This sequence joins TRBV18 and TRBJ1-1, with no clear D. The germline V gene has CDR1 KGHSH and CDR2 LQKENI. The CDR3 runs to 12 residues. V lost 1 base and J 0 bases, leaving 0 bases between the germline ends. CDR3 sequence (DNA): TGTGCCAGCTCACCACTGAACACTGAAGCTTTCTTT. It is translated as CASSPLNTEAFF.

This chain uses TRBV6-6 with TRBJ1-2; 9 bases map to TRBD1. There are 15 residues in the CDR3. Germline V gene data show CDR1 as MNHNY and CDR2 as SVGAGI (reference sequence). Trimming at V came to 5 bases and at J to 8 bases, leaving 12 bases not matched to a gene. The CDR3 sequence is CASSRTGATVGGYTF. The CDR3 nucleotides are TGTGCCAGCAGTCGGACAGGGGCGACCGTAGGAGGCTACACCTTC.

This clone was recorded only once. The chain is built from TRBV2 and TRBJ2-3; no clear D gene. This CDR3 region has 14 residues. V lost 6 bases and J 1 base, leaving 11 bases between the germline ends. CDR1 is SNHLY, CDR2 FYNNEI, per germline. CDR3 sequence (DNA): TGTGCCAGCAGGGGCAATCCCCGCACAGATACGCAGTATTTT. Protein sequence: CASRGNPRTDTQYF.

The V call is TRBV4-1, the J call TRBJ2-5; TRBD2 matches at 9 bases. The V segment lost 1 base and the J segment 5 bases; nucleotides outside the gene matches: 5. From germline, CDR1 is MGHRA and CDR2 YSYEKL. This CDR3 has 15 amino acids. CDR3 bases: TGCGCCAGCAGCCAAGCCAGCGGGGGGTTGGAGACCCAGTACTTC. Translated: CASSQASGGLETQYF.

This chain joins TRBV11-2 and TRBJ1-1; D is ambiguous. The CDR3 extends over 12 amino acids. Germline values: CDR1 SGHAT, CDR2 FQNNGV. Trimming cost V 1 base and J 7 bases, with 7 bases left between them. DNA for the CDR3: TGTGCCAGCAGCTTAGGCGGGAATGAAGCTTTCTTT. Translation: CASSLGGNEAFF.

The chain employs TRBV7-9 and TRBJ1-2, with D possibly being TRBD1 (6 bases). CDR1 is SEHNR and CDR2 is FQNEAQ in the germline V gene (reference sequence). There are 16 residues in the CDR3. Deletions cut 4 bases from V and 4 bases from J, with 19 bases between. CDR3 region: CASSWDKLAFTYGYTF. CDR3 DNA sequence: TGTGCCAGCAGCTGGGACAAGTTAGCGTTTACCTATGGCTACACCTTC.

The chain carries TRBV5-4 and TRBJ2-7, with 8 bases matching TRBD2. Germline CDR1 reads SGHNT; CDR2 reads YYREEE (reference sequence). The CDR3 is 15 residues long. Trimming removed 0 bases from V and 6 bases from J; junction bases left unmatched: 8. The CDR3 region has the DNA TGTGCCAGCAGCTTGGAGCCAGCGGGGGACCGCGAGCAGTACTTC. This encodes CASSLEPAGDREQYF.

The CDR3 DNA follows: TGTGCCAGCAGCTCTCGCACAGGGACGAACACTGAAGCTTTCTTT. Its protein is CASSSRTGTNTEAFF. This chain joins TRBV7-9 and TRBJ1-1, with a tentative D call TRBD1 (6 bases). V lost 4 bases and J lost 1, with 13 bases in between. The CDR3 has 15 amino acids. The germline CDR1 and CDR2 sequences are SEHNR and FQNEAQ (reference sequence). The full variable domain, rest sourced from reference TRBV7-9 and TRBJ1-1, is DTGVSQNPRHKITKRGQNVTFRCDPISEHNRLYWYRQTLGQGPEFLTYFQNEAQLEKSRLLSDRFSAERPKGSFSTLEIQRTEQGDSAMYLCASSSRTGTNTEAFFGQGTRLTVV.

V and J are TRBV20-1 and TRBJ2-3; D is ambiguous. The CDR3 totals 11 residues. Trimming took 5 bases from V and 5 from J, leaving 8 bases between them. Germline V lookup: CDR1 DFQATT, CDR2 SNEGSKA (reference sequence). In nucleotides, the CDR3 is TGCAGTGCTCCCCCGGGAGATACGCAGTATTTT. It encodes CSAPPGDTQYF.

The chain couples TRBV6-6 to TRBJ1-5; D might be TRBD1 (6 bases). Germline V gene sequence: CDR1 MNHNY, CDR2 SVGAGI (reference sequence). CDR3 length equals 13 residues. Trimming cost V 5 bases and J 6 bases, with 11 bases left between them. The CDR3 DNA follows: TGTGCCAGCAGTGGGCAGGGGCGTCAGCCCCAGCATTTT. Translation: CASSGQGRQPQHF.